These 15 T cell receptor beta chains were all obtained from the same sample, sequenced in a study of cytomegalovirus exposure and HLA in healthy donors. The PCR had 60 Vbeta and 13 Jbeta primers. Measured with immunoSEQ multiplex PCR; TCRdb has only the in-frame clones, and not every one. The sample lists under 250,000 clones, approximately 82% occurring once. Material for sequencing was PBMCs. These receptors were obtained from a woman aged 45-60 years in good health and CMV-seropositive.

The table lists this clone with a count of one. The chain employs TRBV5-1 and TRBJ2-3; 10 bases align to TRBD2. Trimming at V came to 0 bases and at J to 4 bases, leaving 5 bases not matched to a gene. In germline, CDR1 is SGHRS, CDR2 YFSETQ. The CDR3 is made up of 16 amino acids. CDR3 in amino acids: CASSLAVAGGSDTQYF. CDR3 coding DNA: TGCGCCAGCAGCTTGGCCGTAGCGGGGGGTTCAGATACGCAGTATTTT.

The rearrangement uses TRBV27 and TRBJ2-2; perhaps TRBD2 as D (5 bases). In germline, CDR1 is MNHEY, CDR2 SMNVEV (reference sequence). The CDR3 covers 14 residues. The ends were cut back, 8 bases at V and 1 base at J, with 11 bases in the middle. The CDR3 loop is CASATSMNTGELFF. As DNA, the CDR3 is TGTGCCAGCGCTACTAGTATGAACACCGGGGAGCTGTTTTTT.

V usage is TRBV6-5 and J usage is TRBJ2-7, with 7 bases matching TRBD1. The trim removed 5 bases at V and 3 bases at J, leaving 10 bases unmatched. The germline V gene has CDR1 MNHEY and CDR2 SVGAGI. CDR3 length equals 15 residues. CDR3 in amino acids: CASSAPGTAGYEQYF. CDR3 coding DNA: TGTGCCAGCAGTGCCCCCGGGACAGCTGGCTACGAGCAGTACTTC.

J is TRBJ1-3 and V is TRBV5-4; 7 nucleotides align to TRBD1. There are 16 residues in the CDR3. Trimming cost V 3 bases and J 0 bases; bases outside gene matches: 6. Looked up from germline, CDR1 is SGHNT and CDR2 is YYREEE (reference sequence). The CDR3 reads CASSSSTGTSGNTIYF. The DNA of the CDR3 is TGTGCCAGCAGCTCTTCGACAGGGACCTCTGGAAACACCATATATTTT. Combining the CDR3 with reference TRBV5-4 and TRBJ1-3 gives the whole variable domain ETGVTQSPTHLIKTRGQQVTLRCSSQSGHNTVSWYQQALGQGPQFIFQYYREEENGRGNFPPRFSGLQFPNYSSELNVNALELDDSALYLCASSSSTGTSGNTIYFGEGSWLTVV.

As DNA, the CDR3 is TGTGCCAGTAGTATATACGGGCCCGGGATCAGCGGAACACAGGATACGCAGTATTTT. Its translation is CASSIYGPGISGTQDTQYF. V is TRBV19 and J is TRBJ2-3; TRBD2 might be the D (5 bases). V shed 2 bases and J shed 6 bases, with 27 bases lying between them. Germline lookup yields CDR1 LNHDA and CDR2 SQIVND (reference sequence). The CDR3 covers 19 residues.

This clone was picked up a small number of times. This chain joins TRBV4-1 and TRBJ1-2, with a weak D call TRBD1 (6 bases). The V end lost 1 base, the J end lost 2 bases, and 14 bases lay between the germline ends. Germline CDR1 is MGHRA and CDR2 is YSYEKL. CDR3 length: 16 amino acids. The CDR3 DNA reads TGCGCCAGCAGCCAAGGCCCAGGGGAGGGAAACTATGGCTACACCTTC. Translating it yields CASSQGPGEGNYGYTF.

The gene calls are TRBV5-1 and TRBJ1-3; TRBD1 matches at 10 bases. The CDR3 is 17 amino acids. The V segment lost 4 bases and the J segment 1 base; nucleotides outside the gene matches: 8. Germline CDR1 and CDR2: SGHRS and YFSETQ. Here the CDR3 reads CASSIRPGQGSGNTIYF. The CDR3 DNA sequence: TGCGCCAGCAGCATACGTCCGGGACAGGGGTCTGGAAACACCATATATTTT.

The chain employs TRBV6-1 and TRBJ2-7; possibly TRBD1 for D (5 bases). CDR3 length: 14 amino acids. V gave up 3 bases and J gave up 4 bases, with 13 bases separating them. Germline CDR1 is MNHNS and CDR2 is SASEGT. As DNA, the CDR3 is TGTGCCAGCAGTGACCCCAGGGCCAGGTACGAGCAGTACTTC. Protein sequence: CASSDPRARYEQYF.

The chain employs TRBV7-3 and TRBJ1-2; TRBD1 aligns across 9 bases. CDR1 is SGHTA and CDR2 is FQGTGA in the germline V gene. The CDR3 is 17 amino acids. V dropped 5 bases and J dropped 1; count of bases not matched to a gene: 11. Here the CDR3 reads CASSQSRGQGFNYGYTF. The CDR3, as DNA: TGTGCCAGCAGCCAAAGTCGGGGACAGGGATTTAACTATGGCTACACCTTC.

V is TRBV7-2 and J is TRBJ1-2; D call uncertain. The CDR3 length is 13 residues. Germline V gene sequence: CDR1 SGHTA, CDR2 FQGNSA. Trimming pared 5 bases from V and 4 bases from J, leaving 11 bases between. The CDR3 loop is CASSPVLIYGYTF. The CDR3 DNA reads TGTGCCAGCAGCCCGGTATTGATCTATGGCTACACCTTC.

CDR3 loop: CASSLRAGVDTQYF. DNA for the CDR3: TGTGCCAGCAGCTTGCGGGCAGGGGTAGATACGCAGTATTTT. This chain links TRBV5-4 with TRBJ2-3, with D maybe TRBD1 (6 bases). V lost 1 base, J lost 5 bases, and 11 bases lay in between. CDR1 and CDR2 (germline): SGHNT, YYREEE (reference sequence). The CDR3 spans 14 residues.

A single count supports this clone. This chain joins TRBV7-8 and TRBJ1-1, with D perhaps TRBD1 (5 bases). This CDR3 has 14 residues. Trimming left V 1 base short and J 10 bases short, with 16 bases between. Germline CDR1 SGHVS, CDR2 FQNEAQ. The CDR3 coding sequence is TGTGCCAGCAGCTTAGATGGTCAGGGAAGAAGAGCTTTCTTT. Translating it yields CASSLDGQGRRAFF.

V and J are TRBV7-3 and TRBJ1-2; possible D gene TRBD1, 5 bases. The CDR3 is 16 amino acids. CDR1 and CDR2 from the germline V gene are SGHTA and FQGTGA. V was clipped by 4 bases and J by 8 bases, with 23 bases between them. CDR3 protein: CASSSGGGAGLAGYTF. The CDR3 region has the DNA TGTGCCAGCAGCTCCGGGGGGGGAGCAGGGCTGGCGGGCTACACCTTC.

The chain recombines TRBV15 with TRBJ1-6; D unclear. Trimming left V 0 bases short and J 9 bases short, with 9 bases between. The CDR3 sequence is 14 residues long. The germline V gene has CDR1 LNHNV and CDR2 YYDKDF (reference sequence). The CDR3 bases are TGTGCCACCAGCAGAGACGACGGGTTTTCACCCCTCCACTTT. Amino acids: CATSRDDGFSPLHF.

J is TRBJ2-1 and V is TRBV7-9, with D unclear. CDR3 size: 12 residues. V lost 3 bases, J lost 8 bases, and 8 bases lay in between. CDR1 is SEHNR and CDR2 is FQNEAQ in the germline V gene (reference sequence). This chain's CDR3 is CASSFSVDEQFF. CDR3 DNA sequence: TGTGCCAGCAGCTTCTCGGTGGATGAGCAGTTCTTC.